These T cell receptor beta chains were read from a single sample in a study of blood T cell repertoires in COVID-19. Using immunoSEQ multiplex PCR, the repertoire was profiled, and TCRdb retains in-frame clones only, with some absent. The sample yields over 200,000 clones, around four fifths seen once. The sample comprised peripheral blood. These receptors were obtained from a woman in her seventies with active or convalescent COVID-19. CDR3s include the opening cysteine and the closing phenylalanine or tryptophan. A D gene is named only where the DNA matches it firmly. The size field is filled for only some rows; it gives once, few, many or a size class.

J gene: TRBJ1-3
D gene: -
V gene: TRBV3-1/TRBV3-2
clone size: -
CDR3 DNA: TGTGCCAGCAGCCAGGGCAGGGCTGGTGGAAACACCATATATTTT
CDR3 protein: CASSQGRAGGNTIYF

J gene: TRBJ2-3
D gene: TRBD1
V gene: TRBV5-1
clone size: -
CDR3 DNA: TGCGCCAGCTCGGGACAGGGGATAACAGATACGCAGTATTTT
CDR3 protein: CASSGQGITDTQYF

J gene: TRBJ2-3
D gene: TRBD2
V gene: TRBV5-1
clone size: -
CDR3 DNA: TGCGCCAGCAGCCCATTACTAGCGGGAGAGGTAGATACGCAGTATTTT
CDR3 protein: CASSPLLAGEVDTQYF

J gene: TRBJ1-5
D gene: TRBD1
V gene: TRBV7-9
clone size: -
CDR3 DNA: TGTGCCAGCAGCTCCCCGCCGGGGACAGGGACGATTGGCAATCAGCCCCAGCATTTT
CDR3 protein: CASSSPPGTGTIGNQPQHF

J gene: TRBJ1-5
D gene: -
V gene: TRBV21-1
clone size: -
CDR3 DNA: TGTGCCAGCATCTACAATCAGCCCCAGCATTTT
CDR3 protein: CASIYNQPQHF

J gene: TRBJ2-3
D gene: TRBD2
V gene: TRBV19
clone size: -
CDR3 DNA: TGTGCCAGTAGCGCTAGCGGGGGGCGATATACGCAGTATTTT
CDR3 protein: CASSASGGRYTQYF

J gene: TRBJ2-7
D gene: TRBD2
V gene: TRBV27
clone size: once
CDR3 DNA: TGTGCCAGCAGTTTAGCGGGAGGGGTCCGCGAGCAGTACTTC
CDR3 protein: CASSLAGGVREQYF

J gene: TRBJ2-1
D gene: -
V gene: TRBV27
clone size: -
CDR3 DNA: TGTGCCAGCAGCCCCGAGGCAGAGTTGGGTTGGGAGCAGTTCTTC
CDR3 protein: CASSPEAELGWEQFF

J gene: TRBJ1-5
D gene: -
V gene: TRBV30
clone size: -
CDR3 DNA: TGTGCCTGGAGTGTCCTAGCGGATCAGCCCCAGCATTTT
CDR3 protein: CAWSVLADQPQHF

J gene: TRBJ2-7
D gene: TRBD2
V gene: TRBV6-6
clone size: -
CDR3 DNA: TGTGCCAGCAGTTACTCGAACGGGGGGGTCCACGAGCAGTACTTC
CDR3 protein: CASSYSNGGVHEQYF

J gene: TRBJ2-1
D gene: -
V gene: TRBV19
clone size: -
CDR3 DNA: TGTGCCAGTATTCCTCCGGCGGGGGCCCCAAATGAGCAGTTCTTC
CDR3 protein: CASIPPAGAPNEQFF

J gene: TRBJ2-1
D gene: TRBD1
V gene: TRBV20-1
clone size: -
CDR3 DNA: TGCAGTGCTAGTTCAGGGGGCGCGAAGTTCTTC
CDR3 protein: CSASSGGAKFF

J gene: TRBJ1-2
D gene: -
V gene: TRBV3-1/TRBV3-2
clone size: -
CDR3 DNA: TGTGCCAGCAGCCAAGCGCCAGGGGTCTCCTATGGCTACACCTTC
CDR3 protein: CASSQAPGVSYGYTF

J gene: TRBJ2-5
D gene: TRBD2
V gene: TRBV11-2
clone size: -
CDR3 DNA: TGTGCCAGCAGCTTAGGGTTAGCGGGAGGGTGGGAGACCCAGTACTTC
CDR3 protein: CASSLGLAGGWETQYF

J gene: TRBJ1-6
D gene: TRBD1
V gene: TRBV5-1
clone size: -
CDR3 DNA: TGCGCCAGCAGACCGAAGGAGGGGGCTGGGGTACCCCTCCACTTT
CDR3 protein: CASRPKEGAGVPLHF

J gene: TRBJ2-1
D gene: TRBD2
V gene: TRBV10-3
clone size: -
CDR3 DNA: TGTGCCATCAGTGAAGAACTAGCGGGAGGTAGGGGGAAGAATGAGCAGTTCTTC
CDR3 protein: CAISEELAGGRGKNEQFF

J gene: TRBJ2-1
D gene: -
V gene: TRBV7-9
clone size: -
CDR3 DNA: TGTGCCAGCAGCTTAGGCGCTTACAATGAGCAGTTCTTC
CDR3 protein: CASSLGAYNEQFF

J gene: TRBJ2-7
D gene: TRBD2
V gene: TRBV10-3
clone size: -
CDR3 DNA: TGTGCCGTGGGACTAGCGGATTCCTACGAGCAGTACTTC
CDR3 protein: CAVGLADSYEQYF

J gene: TRBJ2-1
D gene: -
V gene: TRBV11-2
clone size: -
CDR3 DNA: TGTGCCAGCAGCTTAGTGGGCAGGGCGGAACCCAATGAGCAGTTCTTC
CDR3 protein: CASSLVGRAEPNEQFF

J gene: TRBJ1-5
D gene: TRBD1
V gene: TRBV7-9
clone size: -
CDR3 DNA: TGTGCCAGCAGCTCCACGACAGGGGACAGCAATCAGCCCCAGCATTTT
CDR3 protein: CASSSTTGDSNQPQHF

J gene: TRBJ1-1
D gene: -
V gene: TRBV11-3
clone size: -
CDR3 DNA: TGTGCCAGCAGCACCAATGAGGAAACTGAAGCTTTCTTT
CDR3 protein: CASSTNEETEAFF

J gene: TRBJ2-7
D gene: -
V gene: TRBV6-2/TRBV6-3
clone size: -
CDR3 DNA: TGTGCCAGCAGTTACGAGGCCGGCTACGAGCAGTACTTC
CDR3 protein: CASSYEAGYEQYF

J gene: TRBJ1-1
D gene: -
V gene: TRBV5-1
clone size: once
CDR3 DNA: TGCGCCAGCACCCTCTCGGGGGGGGACACTGAAGCTTTCTTT
CDR3 protein: CASTLSGGDTEAFF

J gene: TRBJ2-5
D gene: TRBD2
V gene: TRBV3-1/TRBV3-2
clone size: -
CDR3 DNA: TGTGCCAGCAGCCAAACTAGCGGGTCGGAGACCCAGTACTTC
CDR3 protein: CASSQTSGSETQYF

J gene: TRBJ2-2
D gene: TRBD1
V gene: TRBV6-2/TRBV6-3
clone size: -
CDR3 DNA: TGTGCCAGCAGTTCGGGACAGGGATACACCGGGGAGCTGTTTTTT
CDR3 protein: CASSSGQGYTGELFF

J gene: TRBJ1-5
D gene: TRBD1
V gene: TRBV29-1
clone size: many
CDR3 DNA: TGCAGCGTCGGGACAGGGAAGGATCAGCCCCAGCATTTT
CDR3 protein: CSVGTGKDQPQHF

J gene: TRBJ2-5
D gene: TRBD2
V gene: TRBV5-1
clone size: -
CDR3 DNA: TGCGCCAGCAGCCCGGGGGGATCGGTGGGGACCCAGTACTTC
CDR3 protein: CASSPGGSVGTQYF

J gene: TRBJ2-5
D gene: -
V gene: TRBV28
clone size: -
CDR3 DNA: TGTGCCAGCAGGGAGGGAAGAGAGACCCAGTACTTC
CDR3 protein: CASREGRETQYF

J gene: TRBJ2-1
D gene: TRBD1
V gene: TRBV10-3
clone size: -
CDR3 DNA: TGTGCCATCAGTGAGGGGACAGGGGGGGGTGAGCAGTTCTTC
CDR3 protein: CAISEGTGGGEQFF

J gene: TRBJ2-2
D gene: -
V gene: TRBV12-3/TRBV12-4
clone size: -
CDR3 DNA: TGTGCCAGCAGTTTGCGACAGACCGGGGAGCTGTTTTTT
CDR3 protein: CASSLRQTGELFF

J gene: TRBJ2-6
D gene: -
V gene: TRBV5-1
clone size: -
CDR3 DNA: TGCGCCAGCAGCTTGTTAGGGGCGTCTGGGGCCAACGTCCTGACTTTC
CDR3 protein: CASSLLGASGANVLTF

J gene: TRBJ1-5
D gene: -
V gene: TRBV4-2
clone size: -
CDR3 DNA: TGTGCCAGCAGCCAAGAGTACGGGGGCAATCAGCCCCAGCATTTT
CDR3 protein: CASSQEYGGNQPQHF